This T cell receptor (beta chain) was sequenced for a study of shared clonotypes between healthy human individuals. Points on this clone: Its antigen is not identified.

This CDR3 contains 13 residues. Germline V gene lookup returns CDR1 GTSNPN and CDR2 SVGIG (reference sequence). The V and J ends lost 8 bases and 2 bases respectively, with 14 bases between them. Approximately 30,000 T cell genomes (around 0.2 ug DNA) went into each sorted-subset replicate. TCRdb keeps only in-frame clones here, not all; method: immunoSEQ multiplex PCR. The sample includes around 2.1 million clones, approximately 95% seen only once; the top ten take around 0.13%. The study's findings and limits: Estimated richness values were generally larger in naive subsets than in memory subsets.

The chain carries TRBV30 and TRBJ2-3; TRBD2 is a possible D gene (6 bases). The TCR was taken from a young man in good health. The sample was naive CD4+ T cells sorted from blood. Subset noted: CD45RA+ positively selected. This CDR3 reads CAIGTPNTDTQYF. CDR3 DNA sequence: TGTGCCATCGGGACTCCAAACACAGATACGCAGTATTTT.